Listed here is a single TCR beta chain. Relative to the germline gene, one junction end is altered; a read error may explain this. RNA transcripts served as the template for amplifying TCR beta CDR3 regions. When the TCR CDR3 underwent first-round RT-PCR, the HTBI primer set was used. TCRdb re-called the multiplex PCR reads with MiXCR, one entry per CDR3 protein. The sample lists 500,000 to 700,000 distinct CDR3 sequences, 16% occurring once. The sample is drawn from a study of T cells in Graves' hyperthyroidism and ophthalmopathy. Over 18 months, lack of ophthalmopathy progression marked Graves' hyperthyroidism as stable. CDR1 and CDR2 (germline): SGHRS, YFSETQ. CDR3 length equals 17 residues.

The V gene is TRBV5-1, the J gene TRBJ2-1; 15 positions match TRBD2. Sequenced input: blood. This TCR was recovered from a woman aged 18 to 35 with Graves' hyperthyroidism. The CDR3, as DNA: TGCGCCAGCAGTTTGGGACTAGCGGGAGGCACCTACAATGAGCAGTTCTTC. Translated, it gives CASSLGLAGGTYNEQFF.